This T cell receptor beta chain was identified during a study of T cells in narcolepsy (dated by TCRdb to the late 2010s). For the wider study: Healthy control donors were enrolled in the study alongside patients who had narcolepsy type 1 or type 2 (NT1, NT2). The study sought autoreactive T cells targeting hypocretin neuron self-antigens (hypocretin, TRIB2) in narcolepsy patients, using TCR Vbeta sequencing to track clonotypes in blood and CSF. General findings and caveats noted by the study authors: No sequences matching autoreactive T cell clones were contained in some blood memory CD4+ repertoires from patients and controls. Patients and controls had similar numbers of sequenced blood memory CD4+ clonotypes, with averages of roughly 38,000 in patients and some 31,000 in controls. HCRT-specific and TRIB2-specific autoreactive clonotypes were highlighted in plots that compared CD4+ T cell clonotypes in CSF versus blood from the same patient. Autoreactive clonotypes were reported to be detected serially in the blood of the same patients and of different patients, but not in the blood of healthy controls.

Library preparation used the immunoSEQ multiplex PCR assay. TCRdb obtained this table from immuneACCESS and retained in-frame rearrangements with V and J assigned. These tables miss some clones; where compared with another copy, unresolved V genes account for less than half of the shortfall, and the remainder is unexplained. Here the sample has about 35,000 clones; 65% to 85% occur a single time. 0.85% to 1.2% of the sample is held by the ten biggest clonotypes. This clone was counted between two and nine times. Its antigen is unknown. Per-base quality was not reported, and no clone a single base away is much larger than it. Per the germline V gene, SGHTA is the CDR1 and FQGNSA is the CDR2. The CDR3 goes from the cysteine to the phenylalanine over 14 residues. The kept DNA is CDR3 alone, 42 bases in frame from the first base. V loses 3 bases of germline sequence and J loses 6 bases, and the interval between the two ends is 9 bases.

For TCR Vbeta sequencing, memory CD4+ T cells were sorted ex vivo from the peripheral blood of narcolepsy patients and healthy controls. This TCR came from a human donor in good health. The chain is encoded by TRBV7-2 joined to TRBJ1-6, with no reliable assignment of the D segment. Input material: memory (CD45RA-) CD4+ T cells from blood. Explained via the paper, the cell subset or site label denotes: memory T cells sorted ex vivo from peripheral blood. This receptor has the CDR3 CASSFNAANSPLHF. Read as DNA, the sequence is TGTGCCAGCAGCTTCAATGCAGCTAATTCACCCCTCCACTTT.